Below, 26 T cell receptor beta chains from the same sample are listed, as sequenced in a study of breast tumors, draining lymph nodes, adjacent tissues. TCRdb passed the multiplex PCR reads through MiXCR, listing each CDR3 protein once. The sample consists of a few hundred thousand distinct CDR3 sequences, approximately 36% of them appearing once. Samples came from axillary lymph nodes draining the breast cancer. The sample consisted of axillary lymph node tissue. The receptors originated from a female donor with breast cancer. Some clones in this sample may be carry-over from other donors' samples.

The gene calls are TRBV10-2 and TRBJ2-7; possibly TRBD2 for D (7 bases). The ends were cut back, 3 bases at V and 2 bases at J, with 11 bases in the middle. This CDR3 is built from 14 residues. From germline, CDR1 is WSHSY and CDR2 SAAADI. Written as DNA, the CDR3 is TGCGCCAGCAGTGAAGGAGGGGGGGCCTACGAGCAGTACTTC. This encodes CASSEGGGAYEQYF.

The gene calls are TRBV15 and TRBJ1-3, with TRBD1 matching 8 bases. The CDR3 spans 14 residues. The germline V gene has CDR1 LNHNV and CDR2 YYDKDF (reference sequence). The V segment lost 4 bases and the J segment 3 bases; nucleotides outside the gene matches: 2. The CDR3 sequence is CATSKGQGGNTIYF. The CDR3 DNA follows: TGTGCCACCAGCAAAGGACAGGGTGGAAACACCATATATTTT.

CDR3: CASSQSLAKNIQYF. CDR3 nucleotides: TGTGCCAGCAGCCAATCGTTAGCCAAAAACATTCAGTACTTC. This sequence joins TRBV16 and TRBJ2-4; D gene ambiguous. The CDR3 has 14 amino acids. V was clipped by 0 bases and J by 0 bases, with 3 bases between them. CDR1 is KGHSY and CDR2 is FQNENV in the germline V gene. The whole variable domain, remainder taken from reference TRBV16 and TRBJ2-4, is GEEVAQTPKHLVRGEGQKAKLYCAPIKGHSYVFWYQQVLKNEFKFLISFQNENVFDETGMPKERFSAKCLPNSPCSLEIQATKLEDSAVYFCASSQSLAKNIQYFGAGTRLSVL.

J is TRBJ2-1 and V is TRBV12-3 or TRBV12-4; 8 bases agree with TRBD2. The ends lost 3 bases at V and 8 bases at J; junction bases unmatched: 9. The CDR3 is made up of 15 amino acids. CDR3 protein: CASSLDGRGWDEQFF. CDR3 bases: TGTGCCAGCAGTTTGGACGGGAGGGGTTGGGATGAGCAGTTCTTC.

This clonotype was seen at least ten times. V and J are TRBV11-2 and TRBJ2-1; no reliable D call. Trimming left V 4 bases short and J 6 bases short, with 13 bases between. Germline CDR1 and CDR2: SGHAT and FQNNGV. The CDR3 sequence is 14 residues long. CDR3 nucleotides: TGTGCCAGCAGCTCACGGAACCTTGGCAATGAGCAGTTCTTC. Translating it yields CASSSRNLGNEQFF.

This clonotype was picked up a small number of times. The chain joins TRBV12-3 or TRBV12-4 to TRBJ2-2; 10 bases line up with TRBD2. The V segment lost 3 bases and the J segment 6 bases; nucleotides outside the gene matches: 4. This CDR3 is 15 amino acids long. CDR3 in DNA: TGTGCCAGCAGTTTCAGCGGGAGGGCCTCCGGGGAGCTGTTTTTT. This translates into CASSFSGRASGELFF.

This clonotype was observed at least ten times. The chain carries TRBV7-8 and TRBJ1-2; D is undetermined. With 4 bases removed from V and 4 bases from J, the gap between germline ends came to 19 bases. Germline CDR1 reads SGHVS; CDR2 reads FQNEAQ. CDR3 length: 16 residues. CDR3 sequence reads: CASSSQLSGRGYGYTF. CDR3 coding DNA: TGTGCCAGCAGCTCCCAGTTGTCAGGACGGGGCTATGGCTACACCTTC. Full variable domain (rest looked up from reference TRBV7-8 and TRBJ1-2): GAGVSQSPRYKVAKRGQDVALRCDPISGHVSLFWYQQALGQGPEFLTYFQNEAQLDKSGLPSDRFFAERPEGSVSTLKIQRTQQEDSAVYLCASSSQLSGRGYGYTFGSGTRLTVV.

The chain has TRBV20-1 and TRBJ1-1, with TRBD1 as a possible D gene (6 bases). This CDR3 is 14 amino acids long. Germline V gives CDR1 DFQATT, CDR2 SNEGSKA (reference sequence). With 3 bases removed from V and 5 bases from J, the gap between germline ends came to 16 bases. CDR3 residues: CSARVPGAETEAFF. CDR3 bases: TGCAGTGCTAGGGTCCCAGGGGCCGAGACTGAAGCTTTCTTT.

J is TRBJ1-1 and V is TRBV19; no reliable D call. This CDR3 has 14 amino acids. Trimming removed 5 bases from V and 0 bases from J, with 10 bases in between. Germline V gene sequence: CDR1 LNHDA, CDR2 SQIVND (reference sequence). The CDR3, as DNA: TGTGCCAGTAGTCATACAGCCATGAACACTGAAGCTTTCTTT. This gives the protein CASSHTAMNTEAFF.

This clonotype has at least ten counts. The chain links TRBV5-5 to TRBJ1-4; D call uncertain. Germline lookup yields CDR1 SGHKS and CDR2 YYEKEE (reference sequence). The CDR3 has 15 amino acids. The ends were cut back, 1 base at V and 3 bases at J, with 10 bases in the middle. DNA for the CDR3: TGTGCCAGCAGCTTGTGGACGGATTCTAATGAAAAACTGTTTTTT. Protein sequence: CASSLWTDSNEKLFF.

A word on this clonotype: Germline and junction disagree at one end, which may indicate a read error. The chain links TRBV6-6 to TRBJ2-6; D is unclear. This CDR3 comprises 14 residues. Germline V gene sequence: CDR1 MNHNY, CDR2 SVGAGI (reference sequence). CDR3 amino acids: CASSHSVGANVLTF. The CDR3 DNA reads TGTGCCAGCAGTCACTCGGTTGGGGCCAACGTCCTGACTTTC.

This sequence joins TRBV28 and TRBJ2-7; D might be TRBD2 (7 bases). Trimming cost V 6 bases and J 2 bases, with 17 bases left between them. Germline lookup yields CDR1 MDHEN and CDR2 SYDVKM. The CDR3 is 15 residues long. CDR3 nucleotide sequence: TGTGCCAGCAGCCCCCTACAGGGAGGGGCCTACGAGCAGTACTTC. It is translated as CASSPLQGGAYEQYF.

V gene TRBV24-1 combines with J gene TRBJ1-5, with 10 bases fitting TRBD1. The CDR3 contains 17 residues. The germline V gene encodes CDR1 KGHDR and CDR2 SFDVKD. The V gene end was trimmed by 4 bases and the J gene end by 5 bases; junction bases not matched to a gene: 10. The CDR3 sequence: CATSDSSGTGEDQPQHF. CDR3 DNA sequence: TGTGCCACCAGTGACTCTTCCGGGACAGGGGAGGATCAGCCCCAGCATTTT.

The table lists this clonotype with a few counts. One end of the junction varies from germline; a read error may be responsible. The chain recombines TRBV20-1 with TRBJ1-2; 8 bases agree with TRBD1. This CDR3 is built from 13 residues. Per the germline V gene, CDR1 is DFQATT and CDR2 is SNEGSKA (reference sequence). The CDR3 is CSTRVRTGQGYTF. The DNA of the CDR3 is TGCAGTACTAGAGTCCGGACAGGGCAAGGCTACACCTTC.

In this sample, this clonotype turned up many times. The V gene is TRBV5-6, the J gene TRBJ2-5, with D tentatively TRBD1 (6 bases). With 0 bases removed from V and 2 bases from J, the gap between germline ends came to 11 bases. CDR3 length: 15 residues. Germline V lookup: CDR1 SGHDT, CDR2 YYEEEE. As DNA, the CDR3 is TGTGCCAGCAGCTTGGTAGGGACACTTCAAGAGACCCAGTACTTC. Protein sequence: CASSLVGTLQETQYF.

V is TRBV6-5 and J is TRBJ2-2, with unresolved D. The CDR3 extends over 11 amino acids. V lost 6 bases and J lost 6, with 5 bases in between. Germline V gives CDR1 MNHEY, CDR2 SVGAGI. CDR3 in DNA: TGTGCCAGCAGGATCCCCGGGGAGCTGTTTTTT. Its protein product is CASRIPGELFF.

The gene calls are TRBV27 and TRBJ2-3; D uncertain. CDR1 MNHEY and CDR2 SMNVEV come from the germline V gene (reference sequence). V dropped 8 bases and J dropped 2 bases, with 17 bases sitting between them. The CDR3 has 15 residues. Here the CDR3 DNA reads TGTGCCAGCCCACTGGAAACAGAATACACAGATACGCAGTATTTT. It translates to CASPLETEYTDTQYF.

This clonotype showed up many times. The V gene is TRBV9, the J gene TRBJ2-3; 7 nucleotides agree with TRBD2. CDR1 SGDLS and CDR2 YYNGEE come from the germline V gene. J was trimmed by 1 base and V by 4 bases; bases with no gene match: 6. This CDR3 is built from 15 residues. The CDR3: CASSLSGWGTDTQYF. DNA for the CDR3: TGTGCCAGCAGCCTTAGCGGGTGGGGCACAGATACGCAGTATTTT.

The V call is TRBV27, the J call TRBJ1-4, with 7 bases aligning to TRBD1. J lost 2 bases, V lost 6 bases, and 9 bases had no gene match. The CDR3 totals 16 residues. CDR1 and CDR2 (germline): MNHEY, SMNVEV (reference sequence). The CDR3 reads CASSHYRGSTNEKLFF. The CDR3 nucleotides read TGTGCCAGCAGCCACTACAGGGGTTCGACTAATGAAAAACTGTTTTTT.

This rearrangement joins TRBV2 to TRBJ2-5; 7 positions match TRBD1. Germline V gene data show CDR1 as SNHLY and CDR2 as FYNNEI. The CDR3 runs to 13 residues. The junction had 8 bases not matched to a gene; V was cut back by 4 bases and J by 9 bases. This CDR3 reads CASSGQGNQPQYF. The CDR3 DNA follows: TGTGCCAGCAGTGGACAGGGCAATCAGCCCCAGTACTTC.

There are many counts of this clonotype. The rearrangement links TRBV7-2 to TRBJ2-1; no reliable D call. The CDR3 contains 11 residues. V dropped 6 bases and J dropped 12 bases, with 12 bases sitting between them. Germline V gives CDR1 SGHTA, CDR2 FQGNSA. The CDR3, as DNA: TGTGCCAGCAGTCCAGTTTCGGGGCAGTTCTTC. Amino acids: CASSPVSGQFF. The full variable domain, in which reference TRBV7-2 and TRBJ2-1 provide the parts outside the CDR3, is GAGVSQSPSNKVTEKGKDVELRCDPISGHTALYWYRQSLGQGLEFLIYFQGNSAPDKSGLPSDRFSAERTGGSVSTLTIQRTQQEDSAVYLCASSPVSGQFFGPGTRLTVL.

At least ten counts were recorded for this clonotype. This chain joins TRBV5-1 and TRBJ2-3; unclear D gene. The CDR3 is 14 amino acids. V lost 0 bases, J lost 1 base, and 6 bases lay in between. Germline CDR1 SGHRS, CDR2 YFSETQ. CDR3 region: CASSLDQGTDTQYF. The CDR3 DNA sequence: TGCGCCAGCAGCTTGGATCAGGGCACAGATACGCAGTATTTT.

This clonotype was found once. This chain joins TRBV7-3 and TRBJ2-7, with 9 bases that match TRBD1. V dropped 6 bases and J dropped 3; count of bases not matched to a gene: 6. This CDR3 region has 14 residues. Germline CDR1 SGHTA, CDR2 FQGTGA. Here the CDR3 reads CASRYGTGSYEQYF. CDR3 in DNA: TGTGCCAGCAGATACGGGACAGGGAGCTACGAGCAGTACTTC.

This clonotype was counted ten times or more. The chain is built from TRBV18 and TRBJ2-5, with 7 bases matching TRBD1. V gave up 3 bases and J gave up 0 bases; unmatched junction bases: 1. The germline V gene has CDR1 KGHSH and CDR2 LQKENI. The CDR3 covers 14 residues. For the CDR3, the DNA is TGTGCCAGCTCACCGGACAGGAACCAAGAGACCCAGTACTTC. Translation gives CASSPDRNQETQYF.

This clonotype was counted ten times or more. This chain uses TRBV9 with TRBJ2-3; the D is unclear. This CDR3 contains 13 residues. Between the trimmed V and J ends, which lost 0 bases and 0 bases, there was a span of 2 bases. The V gene's germline CDR1 is SGDLS and CDR2 YYNGEE. CDR3 sequence reads: CASSVVSTDTQYF. As DNA, the CDR3 is TGTGCCAGCAGCGTAGTTAGCACAGATACGCAGTATTTT.

This clonotype was seen ten or more times. The chain combines TRBV24-1 with TRBJ2-1, with TRBD2 matching over 16 bases. The V gene's germline CDR1 is KGHDR and CDR2 SFDVKD. V lost 3 bases to trimming and J lost 8 bases; unmatched junction nucleotides: 3. The CDR3 extends over 16 amino acids. CDR3 nucleotide sequence: TGTGCCACCAGTGATCCGGGACTAGCGGGAGGGTATGAGCAGTTCTTC. Translated: CATSDPGLAGGYEQFF.